This T cell receptor (beta chain) emerged from a study of response to subunit inactivated influenza vaccine. Study-wide findings and caveats: Authors suggested few new T cells are recruited by each seasonal influenza vaccination.

The germline V gene has CDR1 MGHRA and CDR2 YSYEKL. The CDR3 contains 16 residues. V gave up 9 bases and J gave up 2 bases, with 20 bases separating them. This clonotype was seen more than once but under ten times. Its antigen remains unknown. A single record per CDR3 protein comes from TCRdb applying MiXCR to the RT-PCR reads. The table lists about 500,000 distinct CDR3 sequences, 16% of them singletons. This TCR derives from a man aged 50 to 69 who received an inactivated influenza vaccine. The sequencing here drew on CD4+ T cells sorted from PBMCs, taken around 2 years after vaccination. This chain joins TRBV4-1 and TRBJ1-5; a weak D match, TRBD1 (5 bases). CDR3 nucleotides: TGCGCCAGTAGTAGTGGGGGTACCGTGGGCAATCAGCCCCAGCATTTT. Encoded protein: CASSSGGTVGNQPQHF.